Each of the 14 T cell receptor beta chains below was sequenced from the same sample in a study of technical replicates of blood from a handful of donors. The table came from immunoSEQ multiplex PCR; TCRdb's copy has only in-frame clones and leaves some out. The sample yields around 81,000 clones, approximately 94% seen once. The sample consisted of T cells isolated from PBMCs. These receptors were taken from a human donor in good health.

The rearrangement joins TRBV19 to TRBJ2-1, with a weak D call TRBD1 (5 bases). V lost 8 bases and J lost 16, with 21 bases in between. Germline V CDR1 and CDR2: LNHDA, SQIVND (reference sequence). The CDR3 contains 12 residues. The CDR3 sequence is CASGAGSVPYFF. The CDR3 coding sequence is TGTGCCAGTGGAGCAGGGTCGGTCCCGTATTTCTTC.

This chain joins TRBV10-2 and TRBJ1-2; D unresolved. V lost 3 bases to trimming and J lost 2 bases, with 7 bases between them. CDR1 is WSHSY and CDR2 is SAAADI in the germline V gene. This CDR3 is 13 amino acids long. In DNA, the CDR3 is TGCGCCAGCAGTGAAGGGAGAAACTATGGCTACACCTTC. It translates to CASSEGRNYGYTF.

V usage is TRBV7-8 and J usage is TRBJ2-7, with 9 bases that match TRBD1. V lost 5 bases, J lost 2 bases, and 13 bases stayed unmatched. The CDR3 is made up of 17 amino acids. From germline, CDR1 is SGHVS and CDR2 FQNEAQ. The CDR3 sequence: CASSLAAGTGTPYEQYF. CDR3 nucleotides: TGTGCCAGCAGCCTTGCTGCCGGGACAGGGACCCCCTACGAGCAGTACTTC.

V and J are TRBV5-1 and TRBJ1-2; 8 bases match TRBD1. Germline V gene data show CDR1 as SGHRS and CDR2 as YFSETQ. J was trimmed by 8 bases and V by 5 bases; bases with no gene match: 11. The CDR3 runs 14 residues. CDR3 DNA: TGCGCCAGCAGTGGACAGGGTCTGGAGGGCGGCTACACCTTC. It translates to CASSGQGLEGGYTF.

The chain carries TRBV19 and TRBJ2-5; perhaps TRBD2 as D (6 bases). CDR3 length: 14 residues. Germline assignment: CDR1 LNHDA and CDR2 SQIVND (reference sequence). V lost 3 bases, J lost 5 bases, and 13 bases lay in between. Written as DNA, the CDR3 is TGTGCCAGTAGTATTAGTCTAGCGCTGGAGACCCAGTACTTC. Protein product: CASSISLALETQYF.

This clone was recorded a few times. Additional DNA sequences in this sample encode the identical CDR3. The chain combines TRBV11-2 with TRBJ2-7; D perhaps matches TRBD1 (5 bases). The CDR3 covers 14 residues. The V and J ends lost 1 base and 3 bases respectively, with 10 bases between them. The germline V gene has CDR1 SGHAT and CDR2 FQNNGV. CDR3 sequence (DNA): TGTGCCAGCAGCTTAGGACCTCAGGGCTACGAGCAGTACTTC. This sequence encodes CASSLGPQGYEQYF.

The chain employs TRBV11-2 and TRBJ1-1, with 8 positions matching TRBD1. Germline CDR1 SGHAT, CDR2 FQNNGV. Trimming at V came to 2 bases and at J to 5 bases, leaving 4 bases not matched to a gene. The CDR3 sequence is 14 residues long. The CDR3 DNA reads TGTGCCAGCAGCTTACAGGGGGCTTTGACTGAAGCTTTCTTT. Residues: CASSLQGALTEAFF.

The chain uses TRBV4-3 and TRBJ2-2; 7 bases are shared with TRBD2. Trimming took 0 bases from V and 1 from J; bases not matched to a gene: 8. This CDR3 region has 18 residues. Germline assignment: CDR1 LGHNA and CDR2 YSLEER. The CDR3 nucleotides are TGCGCCAGCAGCCAAGATTTGGGGGGGTTTTTGAACACCGGGGAGCTGTTTTTT. It encodes CASSQDLGGFLNTGELFF.

The chain uses TRBV6-1 and TRBJ1-5; D not resolved. The germline gives CDR1 MNHNS, CDR2 SASEGT. The CDR3 runs to 15 residues. Trimming removed 2 bases from V and 3 bases from J, with 11 bases in between. CDR3 sequence: CASSERNSYNQPQHF. CDR3 bases: TGTGCCAGCAGTGAAAGGAACAGTTACAATCAGCCCCAGCATTTT.

The chain joins TRBV30 to TRBJ1-1; D is undetermined. The CDR3 totals 11 residues. Trimming removed 5 bases from V and 4 bases from J, with 8 bases in between. The germline gives CDR1 GTSNPN, CDR2 SVGIG (reference sequence). The CDR3 reads CAWREATEAFF. The CDR3 coding sequence is TGTGCCTGGCGGGAGGCCACTGAAGCTTTCTTT.

This rearrangement joins TRBV19 to TRBJ1-4; D remains ambiguous. The CDR3 contains 13 residues. V lost 6 bases, J lost 0 bases, and 5 bases lay in between. The germline gives CDR1 LNHDA, CDR2 SQIVND (reference sequence). In DNA, the CDR3 is TGTGCCAGTAGCGGTACAACTAATGAAAAACTGTTTTTT. Its translation: CASSGTTNEKLFF.

In regard to this clone: Germline and junction disagree at one end, which may indicate a read error. The rearrangement links TRBV6-1 to TRBJ2-5; 8 bases match TRBD1. The germline CDR1 and CDR2 sequences are MNHNS and SASEGT. CDR3 length: 16 residues. This CDR3 is CASNEGTGYRQETQYF. The CDR3 DNA follows: TGTGCCAGCAATGAAGGGACAGGCTATCGTCAAGAGACCCAGTACTTC.

This clone has a single count. The chain carries TRBV7-8 and TRBJ1-2; 9 nucleotides line up with TRBD1. With 5 bases clipped from V and 1 base from J, the junction kept 11 bases outside the gene matches. Germline assignment: CDR1 SGHVS and CDR2 FQNEAQ. The CDR3 consists of 17 residues. CDR3 nucleotide sequence: TGTGCCAGCAGCCCCGACCGGGGACAGGGTAGTAACTATGGCTACACCTTC. It is translated as CASSPDRGQGSNYGYTF.

V is TRBV6-5 and J is TRBJ2-3, with 9 bases identical to TRBD2. This CDR3 region has 14 residues. After removal of 4 bases from V and 6 bases from J, the junction contained 5 bases not matched to a gene. Germline assignment: CDR1 MNHEY and CDR2 SVGAGI. DNA of the CDR3: TGTGCCAGCAGTTTCGTTAGCGGGAGTGATACGCAGTATTTT. Encoded protein: CASSFVSGSDTQYF.